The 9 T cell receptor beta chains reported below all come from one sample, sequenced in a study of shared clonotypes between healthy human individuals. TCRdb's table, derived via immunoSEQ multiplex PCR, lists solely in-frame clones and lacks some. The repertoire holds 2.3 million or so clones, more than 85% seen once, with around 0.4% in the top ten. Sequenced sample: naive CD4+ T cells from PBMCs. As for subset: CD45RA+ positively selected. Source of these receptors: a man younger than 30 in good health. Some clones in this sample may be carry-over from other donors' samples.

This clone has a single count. The CDR3: CASSLRLVTDTQYF. CDR3 nucleotide sequence: TGTGCCAGCAGCTTAAGACTAGTTACAGATACGCAGTATTTT. The V gene is TRBV7-3, the J gene TRBJ2-3; TRBD2 is a possible D gene (6 bases). The CDR3 is 14 amino acids. Germline-derived CDR1 and CDR2 are SGHTA and FQGTGA. V lost 1 base to trimming and J lost 3 bases, with 8 bases between them.

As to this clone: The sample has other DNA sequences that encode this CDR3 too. The CDR3 spells CASSPGTANEKLFF. The CDR3 DNA reads as TGTGCCAGCTCACCAGGGACAGCTAATGAAAAACTGTTTTTT. The chain joins TRBV18 to TRBJ1-4, with TRBD1 matching 7 bases. J was trimmed by 3 bases and V by 2 bases; bases with no gene match: 0. This CDR3 comprises 14 residues. The germline V gene has CDR1 KGHSH and CDR2 LQKENI. The variable domain in full, with the rest retrieved from reference TRBV18 and TRBJ1-4, is NAGVMQNPRHLVRRRGQEARLRCSPMKGHSHVYWYRQLPEEGLKFMVYLQKENIIDESGMPKERFSAEFPKEGPSILRIQQVVRGDSAAYFCASSPGTANEKLFFGSGTQLSVL.

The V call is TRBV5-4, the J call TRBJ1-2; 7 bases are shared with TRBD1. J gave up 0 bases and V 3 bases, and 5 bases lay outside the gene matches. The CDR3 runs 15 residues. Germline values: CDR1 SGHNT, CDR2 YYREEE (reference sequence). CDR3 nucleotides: TGTGCCAGCAGCTGGGCCGGGACAGCTAACTATGGCTACACCTTC. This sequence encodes CASSWAGTANYGYTF.

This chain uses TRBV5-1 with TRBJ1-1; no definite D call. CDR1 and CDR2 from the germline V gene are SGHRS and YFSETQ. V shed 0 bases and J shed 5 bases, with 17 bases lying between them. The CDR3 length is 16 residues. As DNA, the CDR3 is TGCGCCAGCAGCTTGGTGGTTTCGGCCGGAGGGACTGAAGCTTTCTTT. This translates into CASSLVVSAGGTEAFF. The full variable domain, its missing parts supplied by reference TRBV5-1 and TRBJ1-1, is KAGVTQTPRYLIKTRGQQVTLSCSPISGHRSVSWYQQTPGQGLQFLFEYFSETQRNKGNFPGRFSGRQFSNSRSEMNVSTLELGDSALYLCASSLVVSAGGTEAFFGQGTRLTVV.

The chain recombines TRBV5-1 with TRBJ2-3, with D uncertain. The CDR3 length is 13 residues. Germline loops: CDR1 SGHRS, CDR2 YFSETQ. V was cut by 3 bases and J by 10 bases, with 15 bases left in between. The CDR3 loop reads CASSSPGVVSQYF. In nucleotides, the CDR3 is TGCGCCAGCAGCTCCCCCGGAGTGGTTTCGCAGTATTTT.

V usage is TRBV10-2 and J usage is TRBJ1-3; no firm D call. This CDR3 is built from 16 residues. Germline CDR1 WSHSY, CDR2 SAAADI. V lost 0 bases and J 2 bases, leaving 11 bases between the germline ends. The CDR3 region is CASSESIANAGNTIYF. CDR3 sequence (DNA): TGCGCCAGCAGTGAGTCTATAGCAAACGCTGGAAACACCATATATTTT.

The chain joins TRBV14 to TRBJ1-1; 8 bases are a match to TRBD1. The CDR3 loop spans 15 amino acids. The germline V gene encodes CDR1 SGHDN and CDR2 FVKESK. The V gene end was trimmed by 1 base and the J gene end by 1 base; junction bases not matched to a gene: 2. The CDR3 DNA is TGTGCCAGCAGCCAAGCAGGGACAGGGAACACTGAAGCTTTCTTT. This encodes CASSQAGTGNTEAFF.

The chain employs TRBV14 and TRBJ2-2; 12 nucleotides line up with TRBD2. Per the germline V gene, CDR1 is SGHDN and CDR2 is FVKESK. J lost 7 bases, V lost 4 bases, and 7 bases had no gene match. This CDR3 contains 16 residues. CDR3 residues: CASSRRLAGVVGELFF. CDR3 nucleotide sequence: TGTGCCAGCAGCCGAAGACTAGCGGGAGTTGTCGGGGAGCTGTTTTTT.

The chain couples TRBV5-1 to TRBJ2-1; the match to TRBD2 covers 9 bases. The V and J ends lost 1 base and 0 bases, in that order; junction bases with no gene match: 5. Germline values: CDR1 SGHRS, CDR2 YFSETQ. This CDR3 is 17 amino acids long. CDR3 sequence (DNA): TGCGCCAGCAGCTTGCGTGGTAGCGGGAGCTCCTACAATGAGCAGTTCTTC. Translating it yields CASSLRGSGSSYNEQFF.